This T cell receptor (beta chain) was documented in a study of blood T cell repertoires in COVID-19 (dated by TCRdb to between 2020 and 2021). The study in broad terms: Samples covering the acute and convalescent phases of COVID-19 were provided by collaborators in the United States, Italy and Spain. The prospective study material was composed of cDNA or gDNA derived from T cells, B-cell-depleted T cells, or PBMCs. Subjects who had been exposed to COVID-19, were actively infected with it, or had recovered from it provided the deeply sampled blood TCRbeta repertoires that made up the dataset. The repertoires were made available in a free public database intended to serve as a resource for research on the immune response to SARS-CoV-2. The samples were drawn from two sources: the first 160 participants of the ongoing ImmuneRACE study, and 1,000 to 1,500 subjects contributed by 6 global collaborators. Nearly every sample came with metadata listing a de-identified subject ID, COVID-19 status, age in years and sex. Where available, HLA class I and class II types were obtained from metadata supplied by the sample provider rather than from assay-based typing. What the research found in general, with its limitations: Clinical and demographic metadata were provided uncurated, with the amount varying by source and participant.

Concerning this clone: What antigen it recognizes has not been identified. No per-base quality is available; no much larger clone lies one base away.

The collaborating institutions used their own protocols to collect whole blood in K2EDTA tubes. For TCRbeta analysis, collaborators shipped samples as frozen whole blood, isolated PBMCs, or DNA extracted from either of those sample types. TCRbeta CDR3 regions were amplified from genomic DNA by means of the immunoSEQ Assay, a bias-controlled multiplex PCR. In the paper's pipeline: Nucleated cell counts per sample were estimated from amplification of reference gene primers within the assay. Sequence reads were collapsed and filtered to measure the absolute abundance of every unique TCRbeta CDR3 rearrangement. Productive Simpson clonality was computed per sample as the square root of Simpson's diversity index over productive rearrangements. The table comes from immuneACCESS by way of TCRdb, which keeps in-frame sequences with V and J called. Part of the clones is missing from these tables; in studies checked, under half for an unresolved V gene and the rest for unknown reasons. That table gives V, J and clone size, and the DNA gave D and trimming. The sample table holds more than 95,000 clones, of which roughly nine tenths were seen once. The ten top clones hold 3% to 4.5% of the sample.

The germline V gene (reference sequence) supplies CDR1 LGHDT and CDR2 YNNKEL. Deletion took 0 bases off V and 4 bases off J, with a span of 18 bases between the germline ends. Including the terminal cysteine and phenylalanine, the CDR3 comprises 17 residues. The read is trimmed to its CDR3 DNA, 51 bases read in frame from base 1. The chain couples TRBV3-1 (or the pseudogene TRBV3-2) to TRBJ1-2; the D segment cannot be called with confidence. The clonotype was recovered from a woman aged 60-75 years with acute or convalescent COVID-19. The source material was peripheral blood. The CDR3 amino acid sequence is: CASSQDLNTRRAYGYTF. The sequence in DNA is TGTGCCAGCAGCCAAGATTTAAACACTCGGAGGGCCTATGGCTACACCTTC.